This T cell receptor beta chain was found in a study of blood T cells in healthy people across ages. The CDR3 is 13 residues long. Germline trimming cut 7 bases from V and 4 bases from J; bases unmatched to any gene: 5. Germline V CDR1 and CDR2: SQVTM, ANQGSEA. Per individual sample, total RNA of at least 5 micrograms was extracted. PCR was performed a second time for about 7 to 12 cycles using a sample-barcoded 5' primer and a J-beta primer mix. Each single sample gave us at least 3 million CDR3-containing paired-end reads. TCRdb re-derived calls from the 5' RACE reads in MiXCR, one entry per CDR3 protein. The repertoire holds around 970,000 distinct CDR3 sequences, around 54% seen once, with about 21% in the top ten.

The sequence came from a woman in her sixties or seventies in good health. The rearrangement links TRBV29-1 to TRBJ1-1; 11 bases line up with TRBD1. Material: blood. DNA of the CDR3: TGCAGCGACTGGGACAGGGGGGGCACTGAAGCTTTCTTT. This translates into CSDWDRGGTEAFF.